The 23 T cell receptor beta chains given below trace back to one sample, sequenced in a study of CD8+ T cells in alopecia areata. The treatment was: oral pan-JAK inhibitor, 5-10 mg twice daily. In each case, RNA was isolated and then reverse transcribed into cDNA as the sequencing template. Sequencing was performed with immunoSEQ multiplex PCR; in TCRdb, only in-frame clones are kept and a portion is missing. The sample includes 130,000 to 150,000 clones, roughly four fifths of them seen just once. Source: CD8+ T cells sorted from blood, taken at week 4, from a patient treated with tofacitinib. These receptors were taken from a human donor with alopecia areata.

V is TRBV25-1 and J is TRBJ2-7; the D is unclear. Trimming shortened V by 7 bases and J by 2 bases, and 12 bases separated the two germline ends. The CDR3 loop spans 13 amino acids. Germline lookup yields CDR1 MGHDK and CDR2 SYGVNS. The CDR3 DNA follows: TGTGCCAGCACCGGCGGATTTCCCTACGAGCAGTACTTC. Translating gives CASTGGFPYEQYF.

A single count supports this clone. V is TRBV30 and J is TRBJ2-5, with 7 bases lining up with TRBD1. The J call could be wrong; TRBJ2-7 is a better fit for the DNA end. Germline CDR1 GTSNPN, CDR2 SVGIG (reference sequence). This CDR3 has 14 amino acids. DNA of the CDR3: TGTGCCTGGGGGACAGCCAGGAGCTCCTACGAGCAGTACTTC. Translated, it gives CAWGTARSSYEQYF.

The gene calls are TRBV7-8 and TRBJ2-7; D may be TRBD1 (5 bases). CDR1 and CDR2 from the germline V gene are SGHVS and FQNEAQ. The CDR3 covers 16 residues. V dropped 1 base and J dropped 0 bases, with 13 bases sitting between them. CDR3 in amino acids: CASSLGTPSFSYEQYF. The CDR3 DNA follows: TGTGCCAGCAGCTTAGGGACACCTAGTTTCTCCTACGAGCAGTACTTC.

V is TRBV7-9 and J is TRBJ2-5; D may be TRBD1 (6 bases). The germline V gene has CDR1 SEHNR and CDR2 FQNEAQ (reference sequence). The CDR3 length is 15 residues. V lost 5 bases and J 5 bases, leaving 18 bases between the germline ends. CDR3 region: CASSVETDRGETQYF. CDR3 DNA: TGTGCCAGCAGCGTAGAAACGGACAGAGGGGAGACCCAGTACTTC.

The V and J genes are TRBV6-6 and TRBJ1-1, with 7 bases fitting TRBD1. The germline V gene has CDR1 MNHNY and CDR2 SVGAGI (reference sequence). This CDR3 region has 15 residues. The trim removed 0 bases at V and 4 bases at J, leaving 5 bases unmatched. DNA of the CDR3: TGTGCCAGCAGTTACTCTTCAGGGGGGGTCACTGAAGCTTTCTTT. Translation: CASSYSSGGVTEAFF.

The chain uses TRBV29-1 and TRBJ2-1; the D call may be TRBD1 or TRBD2 (5 bases each). In germline, CDR1 is SQVTM, CDR2 ANQGSEA. This CDR3 comprises 13 residues. Between the trimmed V and J ends, which lost 5 bases and 3 bases, there was a span of 11 bases. CDR3 in amino acids: CSVLREYYNEQFF. The DNA for the CDR3 is TGCAGCGTTCTCAGGGAGTACTACAATGAGCAGTTCTTC.

The J gene is TRBJ2-1, the V gene TRBV5-6; 8 nucleotides agree with TRBD1. The ends lost 4 bases at V and 3 bases at J; junction bases unmatched: 6. This CDR3 comprises 15 residues. Looked up from germline, CDR1 is SGHDT and CDR2 is YYEEEE. CDR3 sequence reads: CASSPGQGDYNEQFF. The CDR3 coding sequence is TGTGCCAGCAGCCCCGGACAGGGAGACTACAATGAGCAGTTCTTC.

J is TRBJ1-1 and V is TRBV6-5; D may be TRBD1 (5 bases). The V end lost 0 bases, the J end lost 8 bases, and 13 bases lay between the germline ends. Germline V gene sequence: CDR1 MNHEY, CDR2 SVGAGI. This CDR3 comprises 14 residues. The CDR3 DNA reads as TGTGCCAGCAGTTACTCCACAGGCGATCCCGAAGCTTTCTTT. This codes for CASSYSTGDPEAFF.

The chain recombines TRBV7-2 with TRBJ2-5, with D perhaps TRBD1 (5 bases). Deletions cut 1 base from V and 4 bases from J, with 13 bases between. This CDR3 contains 15 residues. Germline V lookup: CDR1 SGHTA, CDR2 FQGNSA. CDR3 nucleotide sequence: TGTGCCAGCAGCTTAGACGCAGGGCCTCGAGAGACCCAGTACTTC. It codes for CASSLDAGPRETQYF.

This clone appeared once. The V gene is TRBV27, the J gene TRBJ2-7; 7 bases match TRBD1. V was pared by 4 bases and J by 2 bases, with 2 bases of the junction left unmatched. The germline V gene encodes CDR1 MNHEY and CDR2 SMNVEV (reference sequence). CDR3 length equals 13 residues. The CDR3 reads CASSWDRAYEQYF. CDR3 DNA: TGTGCCAGCAGTTGGGACAGAGCCTACGAGCAGTACTTC.

The chain is built from TRBV7-6 and TRBJ2-1; D may be TRBD2 (7 bases). Germline V CDR1 and CDR2: SGHVS, FNYEAQ. The CDR3 has 14 residues. The V end lost 1 base, the J end lost 12 bases, and 16 bases lay between the germline ends. The chain's CDR3 is CASSLESQGGGQFF. The CDR3 DNA is TGTGCCAGCAGCTTAGAGTCACAGGGCGGGGGGCAGTTCTTC.

This clone was seen a handful of times. The V and J genes are TRBV27 and TRBJ2-5; D might be TRBD1 or TRBD2, each matching 5 bases. Germline CDR1 MNHEY, CDR2 SMNVEV (reference sequence). Trimming shortened V by 9 bases and J by 2 bases, and 10 bases separated the two germline ends. This CDR3 spans 12 amino acids. This CDR3 reads CASRDLQETQYF. DNA of the CDR3: TGTGCCAGTCGGGACCTTCAAGAGACCCAGTACTTC.

V is TRBV27 and J is TRBJ2-3; 7 nucleotides agree with TRBD1. Per the germline V gene, CDR1 is MNHEY and CDR2 is SMNVEV (reference sequence). The CDR3 loop spans 15 amino acids. J lost 2 bases, V lost 5 bases, and 7 bases had no gene match. CDR3: CASSQGQLATDTQYF. CDR3 bases: TGTGCCAGCAGTCAGGGACAGCTAGCCACAGATACGCAGTATTTT.

The chain uses TRBV27 and TRBJ2-1, with D perhaps TRBD1 (6 bases). CDR1 is MNHEY and CDR2 is SMNVEV in the germline V gene (reference sequence). Trimming took off 5 bases at V and 0 bases at J, with 11 bases between the two ends. The CDR3 runs to 15 residues. CDR3 protein: CASSESDSSYNEQFF. DNA for the CDR3: TGTGCCAGCAGTGAATCGGACAGCTCCTACAATGAGCAGTTCTTC.

This chain links TRBV29-1 with TRBJ2-1; TRBD2 agrees at 7 bases. Trimming at V came to 5 bases and at J to 0 bases, leaving 10 bases not matched to a gene. The V gene's germline CDR1 is SQVTM and CDR2 ANQGSEA. This CDR3 contains 16 residues. The CDR3: CSVFSKRGRSYNEQFF. The CDR3 DNA follows: TGCAGCGTTTTTAGCAAGCGGGGCCGCTCCTACAATGAGCAGTTCTTC.

The CDR3 loop is CASSPVTGLVNQPQHF. DNA for the CDR3: TGTGCCAGCAGCCCCGTGACAGGGCTCGTTAATCAGCCCCAGCATTTT. The chain recombines TRBV7-9 with TRBJ1-5, with TRBD1 identical over 7 bases. Germline-derived CDR1 and CDR2 are SEHNR and FQNEAQ (reference sequence). V dropped 5 bases and J dropped 4; count of bases not matched to a gene: 11. The CDR3 consists of 16 residues.

The chain joins TRBV19 to TRBJ2-3; tentatively, D is TRBD1 (6 bases). V was trimmed by 7 bases and J by 0 bases, leaving 20 bases between them. CDR3 size: 17 residues. CDR1 and CDR2 (germline): LNHDA, SQIVND (reference sequence). In DNA form, the CDR3 reads TGTGCCAGTACCCCGATAGGGGGAACGATTAGCACAGATACGCAGTATTTT. Translating gives CASTPIGGTISTDTQYF.

This clone was detected only a few times. The chain employs TRBV6-5 and TRBJ2-1; 11 bases align to TRBD1. Germline V CDR1 and CDR2: MNHEY, SVGAGI. The CDR3 has 15 residues. J lost 4 bases, V lost 5 bases, and 4 bases had no gene match. The chain's CDR3 is CASSPGTGGYNEQFF. The CDR3 bases are TGTGCCAGCAGTCCCGGGACAGGGGGTTACAATGAGCAGTTCTTC.

The genes are TRBV2 and TRBJ2-7; the match to TRBD2 covers 10 bases. Trimming cost V 6 bases and J 6 bases; bases outside gene matches: 14. The germline V gene has CDR1 SNHLY and CDR2 FYNNEI. CDR3 length: 16 residues. For the CDR3, the DNA is TGTGCCAGCAGCGACGAAACAAGGACTAGCGGTTTCGAGCAGTACTTC. It specifies CASSDETRTSGFEQYF. The variable domain in full, completed from reference TRBV2 and TRBJ2-7, reads EPEVTQTPSHQVTQMGQEVILRCVPISNHLYFYWYRQILGQKVEFLVSFYNNEISEKSEIFDDQFSVERPDGSNFTLKIRSTKLEDSAMYFCASSDETRTSGFEQYFGPGTRLTVT.

The chain recombines TRBV5-5 with TRBJ2-7, with D possibly TRBD1 on 5 matching bases. Germline CDR1 reads SGHKS; CDR2 reads YYEKEE (reference sequence). This CDR3 contains 13 residues. Trimming cost V 4 bases and J 6 bases, with 14 bases left between them. CDR3 sequence reads: CASSPDSLGEQYF. The CDR3 DNA follows: TGTGCCAGCAGCCCCGACAGTTTGGGCGAGCAGTACTTC.

The chain combines TRBV5-6 with TRBJ1-3, with D possibly being TRBD1 (5 bases). The germline V and J ends were trimmed by 7 bases and 4 bases, with 15 bases remaining between them. This CDR3 has 14 amino acids. Germline-derived CDR1 and CDR2 are SGHDT and YYEEEE. CDR3 bases: TGTGCCAGCGTCTCATGGGGGTCAGGAAACACCATATATTTT. The encoded protein is CASVSWGSGNTIYF.

CDR3 loop: CASSSQPGGYTF. The CDR3, as DNA: TGTGCCAGCAGCTCACAACCCGGAGGCTACACCTTC. This chain joins TRBV7-6 and TRBJ1-2; no definite D call. The CDR3 is 12 residues long. V was pared by 4 bases and J by 8 bases, with 11 bases between. CDR1 SGHVS and CDR2 FNYEAQ come from the germline V gene.

Written as DNA, the CDR3 is TGCGCCAGCAGCTTGGGACAGGGCAATGAAGCTTTCTTT. As protein: CASSLGQGNEAFF. The chain carries TRBV4-1 and TRBJ1-1; the match to TRBD1 covers 9 bases. CDR3 length: 13 amino acids. Per the germline V gene, CDR1 is MGHRA and CDR2 is YSYEKL. J gave up 7 bases and V 5 bases, and 5 bases lay outside the gene matches.